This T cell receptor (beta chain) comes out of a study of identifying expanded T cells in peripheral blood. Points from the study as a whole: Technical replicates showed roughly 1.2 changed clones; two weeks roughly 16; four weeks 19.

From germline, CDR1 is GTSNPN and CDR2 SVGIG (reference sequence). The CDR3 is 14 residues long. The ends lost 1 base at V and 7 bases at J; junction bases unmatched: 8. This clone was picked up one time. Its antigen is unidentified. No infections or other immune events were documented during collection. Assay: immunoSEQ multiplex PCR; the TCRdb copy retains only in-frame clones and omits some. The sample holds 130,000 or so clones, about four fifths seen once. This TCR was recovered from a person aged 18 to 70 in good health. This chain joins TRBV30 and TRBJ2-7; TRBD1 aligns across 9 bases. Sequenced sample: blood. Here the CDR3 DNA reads TGTGCCTGGAGTGCGGGCGGGACAGGGCAGGAGCAGTACTTC. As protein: CAWSAGGTGQEQYF.